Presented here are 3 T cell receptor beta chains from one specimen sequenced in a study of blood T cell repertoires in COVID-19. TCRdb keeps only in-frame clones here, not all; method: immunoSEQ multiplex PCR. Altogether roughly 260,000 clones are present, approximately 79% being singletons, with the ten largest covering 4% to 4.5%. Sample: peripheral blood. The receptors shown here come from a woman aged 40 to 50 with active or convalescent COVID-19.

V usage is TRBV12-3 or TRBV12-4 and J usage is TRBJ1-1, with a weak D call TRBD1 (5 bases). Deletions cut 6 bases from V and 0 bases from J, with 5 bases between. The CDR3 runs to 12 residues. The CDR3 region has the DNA TGTGCCAGCAGAGGGGTGAACACTGAAGCTTTCTTT. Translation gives CASRGVNTEAFF.

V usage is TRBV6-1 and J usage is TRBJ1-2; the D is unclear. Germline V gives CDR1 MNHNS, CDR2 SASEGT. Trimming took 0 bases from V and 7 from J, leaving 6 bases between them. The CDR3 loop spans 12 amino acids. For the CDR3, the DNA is TGTGCCAGCAGTGAAGCGAACACTGGCTACACCTTC. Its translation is CASSEANTGYTF.

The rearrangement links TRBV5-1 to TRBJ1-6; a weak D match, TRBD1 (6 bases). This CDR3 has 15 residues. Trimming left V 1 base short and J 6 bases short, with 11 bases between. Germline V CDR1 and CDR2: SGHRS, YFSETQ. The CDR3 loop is CASSLTGLRNSPLHF. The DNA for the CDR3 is TGCGCCAGCAGCTTGACAGGGCTACGTAATTCACCCCTCCACTTT.